This TCR beta chain emerged from a study of cytomegalovirus exposure and HLA in healthy donors. Study overall: Membership in the Caucasian-associated ancestry cluster was found for around 85% of 300 to 400 genotyped donors.

For this clone: Its target is unknown.

The length of the CDR3 is 17 residues. The J segment lost 2 bases and the V segment lost 4 bases, leaving 11 bases of the junction unmatched. Germline CDR1 SGHTA, CDR2 FQGNSA. The PCR contained 60 Vbeta and 13 Jbeta primers. Clones were read by immunoSEQ multiplex PCR, and TCRdb kept only the in-frame ones, dropping some. The sample records about 190,000 clones, 70% to 75% being singletons. Study outcomes and limitations: Most subjects had HLA-A and HLA-B alleles reportedly predicted accurately by TCR beta sequences.

The sequencing input was PBMCs. This clonotype was sampled from a woman aged 30 to 39 in good health and CMV-seropositive. The J gene is TRBJ1-5, the V gene TRBV7-2, with 7 bases matching TRBD1. In DNA, the CDR3 is TGTGCCAGCAGCTCGTCTCGACAGGGCAAGGGCAATCAGCCCCAGCATTTT. It yields the protein CASSSSRQGKGNQPQHF.